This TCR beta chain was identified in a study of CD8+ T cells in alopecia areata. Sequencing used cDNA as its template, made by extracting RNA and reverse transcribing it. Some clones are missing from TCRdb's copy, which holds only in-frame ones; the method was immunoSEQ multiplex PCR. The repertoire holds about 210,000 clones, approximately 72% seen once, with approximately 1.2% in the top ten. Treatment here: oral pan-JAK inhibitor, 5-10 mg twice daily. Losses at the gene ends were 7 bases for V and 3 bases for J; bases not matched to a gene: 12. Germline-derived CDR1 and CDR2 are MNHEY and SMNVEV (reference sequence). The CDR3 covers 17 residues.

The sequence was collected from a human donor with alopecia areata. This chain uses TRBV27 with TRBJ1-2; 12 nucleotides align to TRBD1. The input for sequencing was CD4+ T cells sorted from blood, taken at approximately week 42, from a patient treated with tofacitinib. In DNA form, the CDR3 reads TGTGCCAGCAAAAAATCCGGGACAGGGGGCTTAGACTATGGCTACACCTTC. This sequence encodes CASKKSGTGGLDYGYTF.